This record covers a single TCR beta chain. Some clones are missing from TCRdb's copy, which holds only in-frame ones; the method was immunoSEQ multiplex PCR. This sample has 410,000 or so clones; approximately 89% occur once, and the top ten carry roughly 1.6%. The CDR3 runs 15 residues. V lost 7 bases to trimming and J lost 7 bases, with 17 bases between them. Germline CDR1 MNHEY, CDR2 SMNVEV (reference sequence). This record comes from a study of blood T cell repertoires in COVID-19. For the study at large: PBMCs, B-cell-depleted T cells, or T cells were the source of the cDNA or gDNA that made up the material.

The Seattle site enrolled patients during active infection and followed them longitudinally. This clonotype was obtained from a woman in her thirties or forties with COVID-19, enrolled during active disease. The sequencing sample was made of peripheral blood. The chain is built from TRBV27 and TRBJ1-6; tentative D call: TRBD1 (6 bases). The CDR3 DNA sequence: TGTGCCAGCACTTTTGGGCGACAGGCGAATTCACCCCTCCACTTT. Amino acids: CASTFGRQANSPLHF.